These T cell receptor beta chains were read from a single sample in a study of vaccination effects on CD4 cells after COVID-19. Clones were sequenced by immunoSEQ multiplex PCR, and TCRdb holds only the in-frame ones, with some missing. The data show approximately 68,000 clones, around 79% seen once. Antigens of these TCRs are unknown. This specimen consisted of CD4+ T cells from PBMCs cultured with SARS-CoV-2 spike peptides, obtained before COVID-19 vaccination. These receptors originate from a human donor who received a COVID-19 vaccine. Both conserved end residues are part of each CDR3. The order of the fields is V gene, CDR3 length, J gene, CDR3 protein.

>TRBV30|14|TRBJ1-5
CAWSVGGGNQPQHF
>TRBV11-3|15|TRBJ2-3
CASSLDGTREDTQYF
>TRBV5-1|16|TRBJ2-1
CASSLVVGGRYNEQFF
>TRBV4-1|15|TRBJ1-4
CASSQGQGINEKLFF
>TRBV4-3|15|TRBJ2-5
CASSQGQGRGETQYF
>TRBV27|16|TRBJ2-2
CASSRPGTPNTGELFF
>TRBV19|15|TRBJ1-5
CASSIEGQGNQPQHF
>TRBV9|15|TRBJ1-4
CASSTSEATNEKLFF
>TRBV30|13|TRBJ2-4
CAWRGGTGSIQYF
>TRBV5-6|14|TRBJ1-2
CASSGHNINYGYTF
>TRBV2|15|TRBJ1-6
CASSGFQGDNSPLHF
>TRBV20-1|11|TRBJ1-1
CSAEVFEVAFF
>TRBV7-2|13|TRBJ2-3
CASRSTGTDTQYF
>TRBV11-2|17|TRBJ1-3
CASSLGSRTVSGNTIYF
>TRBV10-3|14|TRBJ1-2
CAISEWTGNYGYTF
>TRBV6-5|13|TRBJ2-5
CASARQGLETQYF
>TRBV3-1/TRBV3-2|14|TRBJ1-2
CASSWGQGNYGYTF
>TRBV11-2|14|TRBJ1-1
CASTRGRRNTEAFF
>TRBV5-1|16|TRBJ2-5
CASSPLPGRAGETQYF
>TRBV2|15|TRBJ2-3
CASSGAGATTDTQYF
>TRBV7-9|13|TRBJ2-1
CASSSSGAGMRFF
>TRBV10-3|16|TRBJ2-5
CAISANRQGDQETQYF
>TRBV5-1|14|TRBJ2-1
CASSEGGYDNEQFF
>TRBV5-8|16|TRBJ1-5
CASSLEGTGGDQPQHF
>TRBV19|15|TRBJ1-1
CASSRTGRGMPEAFF
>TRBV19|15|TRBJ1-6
CASSPTTVIASPLHF
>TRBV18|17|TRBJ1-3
CASFNTTAGPPINTIYF
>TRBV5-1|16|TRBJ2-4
CASSLEPGRAKNIQYF
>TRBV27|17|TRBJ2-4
CASSSKAGLAGKNIQYF
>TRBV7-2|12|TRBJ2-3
CASSPGGDTQYF
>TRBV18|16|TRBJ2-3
CASSPTPTGAGDTQYF
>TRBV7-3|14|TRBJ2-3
CASSSNPSTDTQYF
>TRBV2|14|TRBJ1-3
CASSWDSSGNTIYF
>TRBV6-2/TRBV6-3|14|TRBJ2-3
CASSSGGSTDTQYF
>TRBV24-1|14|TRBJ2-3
CATSDPGGTDTQYF
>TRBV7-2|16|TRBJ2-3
CASSPSRVASTDTQYF
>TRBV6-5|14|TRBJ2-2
CASRGEENTGELFF
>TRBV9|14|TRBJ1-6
CASSAQGDESPLHF
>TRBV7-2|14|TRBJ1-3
CASSLKGTGNTIYF
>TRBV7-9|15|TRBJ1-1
CASILRTGRNTEAFF
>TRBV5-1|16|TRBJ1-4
CASSPGDRGTNEKLFF
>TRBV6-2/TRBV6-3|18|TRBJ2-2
CASSYSMYRAVDTGELFF
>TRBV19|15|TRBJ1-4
CASSSPTGKYEKLFF
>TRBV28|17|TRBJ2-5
CASSSSGTGGAEETQYF
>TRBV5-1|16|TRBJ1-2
CASSPTGTGNNYGYTF